Listed here are 27 T cell receptor beta chains from one sample, sequenced in a study of blood T cell repertoires in COVID-19. The method was immunoSEQ multiplex PCR; TCRdb's version includes in-frame clones alone and lacks a portion of them. Among roughly 250,000 clones listed, approximately 91% were seen once. The sequencing input was PBMCs or T cells enriched from blood (not recorded which). These TCRs come from a middle-aged woman with acute COVID-19.

The chain couples TRBV4-3 to TRBJ2-7; D may be TRBD1 (7 bases). The CDR3 extends over 15 amino acids. Germline values: CDR1 LGHNA, CDR2 YSLEER. Trimming stripped 0 bases from V and 4 bases from J, with 13 bases between. The CDR3 is CASSQDGGGVYEQYF. CDR3 nucleotide sequence: TGCGCCAGCAGCCAAGATGGAGGGGGCGTGTACGAGCAGTACTTC.

V usage is TRBV19 and J usage is TRBJ2-7; the match to TRBD1 covers 9 bases. Germline CDR1 is LNHDA and CDR2 is SQIVND (reference sequence). The CDR3 covers 15 residues. The ends lost 1 base at V and 3 bases at J; junction bases unmatched: 4. CDR3 amino acids: CASSIGGQGGYEQYF. As DNA, the CDR3 is TGTGCCAGTAGTATAGGGGGACAGGGTGGCTACGAGCAGTACTTC.

The chain combines TRBV18 with TRBJ1-1, with D maybe TRBD1 (5 bases). The germline V gene has CDR1 KGHSH and CDR2 LQKENI. CDR3 length: 14 amino acids. V was trimmed by 3 bases and J by 5 bases, leaving 13 bases between them. CDR3 bases: TGTGCCAGCTCACCTTTCAGGGTCGCAACTGAAGCTTTCTTT. Amino acids: CASSPFRVATEAFF.

The chain recombines TRBV24-1 with TRBJ2-3, with 9 bases matching TRBD1. Germline loops: CDR1 KGHDR, CDR2 SFDVKD. V lost 4 bases and J lost 4; bases outside the gene matches: 5. CDR3 length equals 15 residues. The DNA of the CDR3 is TGTGCCACCAGTGACCTAAGGACAGGGGCAGATACGCAGTATTTT. It codes for CATSDLRTGADTQYF.

This sequence joins TRBV7-2 and TRBJ1-2, with TRBD1 matching 11 bases. The CDR3 contains 16 residues. Germline trimming cut 5 bases from V and 5 bases from J; bases unmatched to any gene: 10. Germline CDR1 and CDR2: SGHTA and FQGNSA. The CDR3 coding sequence is TGTGCCAGCAGCGATAGGGGGACAGGGGGGATGTATGGCTACACCTTC. Amino acids: CASSDRGTGGMYGYTF.

This chain joins TRBV29-1 and TRBJ1-2; D possibly corresponds to TRBD1 (6 bases). CDR1 and CDR2 from the germline V gene are SQVTM and ANQGSEA. The CDR3 is 14 residues long. Trimming pared 2 bases from V and 3 bases from J, leaving 13 bases between. CDR3 sequence: CSVERGGEDYGYTF. Here the CDR3 DNA reads TGCAGCGTTGAACGGGGGGGCGAGGACTATGGCTACACCTTC.

This sequence joins TRBV24-1 and TRBJ2-1; the match to TRBD1 covers 12 bases. Germline trimming cut 5 bases from V and 9 bases from J; bases unmatched to any gene: 10. The CDR3 has 16 amino acids. Germline V CDR1 and CDR2: KGHDR, SFDVKD. The CDR3 reads CATSAPGTGGQGEQFF. DNA of the CDR3: TGTGCCACCAGTGCCCCTGGGACAGGGGGCCAGGGTGAGCAGTTCTTC.

The chain is built from TRBV7-9 and TRBJ2-3; 8 bases line up with TRBD2. The germline V gene encodes CDR1 SEHNR and CDR2 FQNEAQ (reference sequence). J lost 2 bases, V lost 5 bases, and 3 bases had no gene match. The CDR3 totals 14 residues. CDR3 region: CASSALADTDTQYF. Written as DNA, the CDR3 is TGTGCCAGCAGCGCACTAGCGGACACAGATACGCAGTATTTT.

This clone has a single count. The J gene is TRBJ1-1, the V gene TRBV29-1; no clear D gene. The CDR3 is 12 residues long. Per the germline V gene, CDR1 is SQVTM and CDR2 is ANQGSEA. CDR3 sequence reads: CRADTVNTEAFF. CDR3 nucleotides: TGCAGGGCGGATACAGTGAACACTGAAGCTTTCTTT.

This clone was recorded only once. This chain uses TRBV29-1 with TRBJ1-4, with D perhaps matching TRBD1 (5 bases). Germline V CDR1 and CDR2: SQVTM, ANQGSEA. This CDR3 spans 15 amino acids. Trimming shortened V by 6 bases and J by 8 bases, and 22 bases separated the two germline ends. The CDR3 protein is CSVADSGAENEKLFF. DNA of the CDR3: TGCAGCGTGGCTGACAGTGGGGCGGAAAACGAAAAACTGTTTTTT.

V usage is TRBV9 and J usage is TRBJ2-3; 11 bases are shared with TRBD2. Per germline, CDR1 SGDLS and CDR2 YYNGEE. The CDR3 consists of 15 residues. The ends lost 4 bases at V and 7 bases at J; junction bases unmatched: 8. Here the CDR3 DNA reads TGTGCCAGCAGCCCATGGCTAGCGGGGGGAAATACGCAGTATTTT. It yields the protein CASSPWLAGGNTQYF. Supplemented by reference TRBV9 and TRBJ2-3, the full variable domain reads DSGVTQTPKHLITATGQRVTLRCSPRSGDLSVYWYQQSLDQGLQFLIQYYNGEERAKGNILERFSAQQFPDLHSELNLSSLELGDSALYFCASSPWLAGGNTQYFGPGTRLTVL.

The chain uses TRBV19 and TRBJ1-5; 10 nucleotides agree with TRBD1. Germline V lookup: CDR1 LNHDA, CDR2 SQIVND (reference sequence). J was trimmed by 2 bases and V by 2 bases; bases with no gene match: 3. This CDR3 has 16 amino acids. The DNA of the CDR3 is TGTGCCAGTAGTATAATGGGGACAGGGGGCAATCAGCCCCAGCATTTT. It specifies CASSIMGTGGNQPQHF.

The gene calls are TRBV7-6 and TRBJ2-1, with D perhaps matching TRBD2 (6 bases). V lost 2 bases to trimming and J lost 10 bases, with 18 bases between them. There are 15 residues in the CDR3. Germline CDR1 is SGHVS and CDR2 is FNYEAQ. CDR3 sequence (DNA): TGTGCCAGCAGCTTACTAGGGGAGCCGCGGGGCGAGCAGTTCTTC. As protein: CASSLLGEPRGEQFF.

The chain carries TRBV27 and TRBJ2-1, with TRBD2 identical over 14 bases. The trim removed 5 bases at V and 7 bases at J, leaving 7 bases unmatched. This CDR3 contains 16 residues. Germline V lookup: CDR1 MNHEY, CDR2 SMNVEV (reference sequence). The CDR3 DNA reads as TGTGCCAGCAGTGGGGGACTAGCGGGAGTGAGAAATGAGCAGTTCTTC. It is translated as CASSGGLAGVRNEQFF.

This sequence joins TRBV6-5 and TRBJ1-2, with 7 bases identical to TRBD1. Germline V lookup: CDR1 MNHEY, CDR2 SVGAGI. Trimming cost V 6 bases and J 4 bases; bases outside gene matches: 8. The CDR3 spans 14 residues. DNA for the CDR3: TGTGCCAGCAGATCACAGGGGTCCACCTATGGCTACACCTTC. Translating it yields CASRSQGSTYGYTF.

The chain recombines TRBV3-1 (or the pseudogene TRBV3-2) with TRBJ1-1; 8 nucleotides agree with TRBD1. The ends lost 4 bases at V and 7 bases at J; junction bases unmatched: 5. Germline V gene lookup returns CDR1 LGHDT and CDR2 YNNKEL (reference sequence). The CDR3 covers 13 residues. For the CDR3, the DNA is TGTGCCAGCAGCCTCGGACAGGGTTTTGAAGCTTTCTTT. Its protein is CASSLGQGFEAFF.

The J gene is TRBJ1-1, the V gene TRBV11-2; D is undetermined. Germline V gives CDR1 SGHAT, CDR2 FQNNGV. V was clipped by 3 bases and J by 4 bases, with 9 bases between them. The length of the CDR3 is 13 residues. In DNA, the CDR3 is TGTGCCAGCAGCTTCCTGCCAGGCACTGAAGCTTTCTTT. The encoded protein is CASSFLPGTEAFF.

The V gene is TRBV30, the J gene TRBJ2-5; TRBD2 might be the D (6 bases). Germline V gives CDR1 GTSNPN, CDR2 SVGIG (reference sequence). The CDR3 loop spans 14 amino acids. Trimming took off 4 bases at V and 2 bases at J, with 14 bases between the two ends. The CDR3 spells CAWTHGTYQETQYF. The CDR3 coding sequence is TGTGCCTGGACCCACGGGACTTATCAAGAGACCCAGTACTTC.

This clone was found once. At one end the junction does not follow the germline gene, possibly because of a read error. The chain employs TRBV19 and TRBJ2-2; D might be TRBD1 (6 bases). Germline lookup yields CDR1 LNHDA and CDR2 SQIVND (reference sequence). The CDR3 contains 15 residues. This chain's CDR3 is CACRRGDTNTGELFF. CDR3 DNA: TGTGCCTGTAGGAGAGGGGACACGAACACCGGGGAGCTGTTTTTT.

The V call is TRBV2, the J call TRBJ1-3; a possible D gene is TRBD1 (5 bases). Germline CDR1 and CDR2: SNHLY and FYNNEI. CDR3 length: 16 amino acids. V gave up 4 bases and J gave up 4 bases, with 17 bases separating them. The CDR3 is CASSVVGGILGNTIYF. The CDR3 DNA is TGTGCCAGCAGTGTTGTCGGGGGTATTTTGGGAAACACCATATATTTT.

Concerning this clone: This CDR3 is also generated by other DNA sequences in the sample. The chain recombines TRBV7-9 with TRBJ2-7; 10 bases match TRBD1. The trim removed 5 bases at V and 2 bases at J, leaving 3 bases unmatched. Germline V gives CDR1 SEHNR, CDR2 FQNEAQ (reference sequence). The CDR3 extends over 14 amino acids. The CDR3 sequence: CASSLGQGAYEQYF. CDR3 nucleotides: TGTGCCAGCAGCCTCGGACAGGGGGCCTACGAGCAGTACTTC.

The chain recombines TRBV5-4 with TRBJ2-1; possibly TRBD1 for D (5 bases). The germline V gene encodes CDR1 SGHNT and CDR2 YYREEE (reference sequence). There are 15 residues in the CDR3. V lost 0 bases and J lost 7, with 14 bases in between. CDR3 amino acids: CASSLDQGRRNEQFF. CDR3 nucleotides: TGTGCCAGCAGCTTGGATCAGGGTCGACGGAATGAGCAGTTCTTC.

The chain is built from TRBV2 and TRBJ2-2; D uncertain. The germline V gene has CDR1 SNHLY and CDR2 FYNNEI. V dropped 1 base and J dropped 7 bases, with 10 bases sitting between them. The CDR3 has 14 amino acids. CDR3 in DNA: TGTGCCAGCAGTGAAGTGCTAGTGAGCGGGGAGCTGTTTTTT. Translating gives CASSEVLVSGELFF.

The chain couples TRBV7-3 to TRBJ2-2; TRBD2 agrees at 10 bases. There are 16 residues in the CDR3. V dropped 6 bases and J dropped 5; count of bases not matched to a gene: 9. From germline, CDR1 is SGHTA and CDR2 FQGTGA. As DNA, the CDR3 is TGTGCCAGCAGTTCAACTAGCGGGATTTCAACCGGGGAGCTGTTTTTT. Translating gives CASSSTSGISTGELFF.

J is TRBJ2-1 and V is TRBV19, with TRBD2 matching over 7 bases. The CDR3 totals 15 residues. After removal of 4 bases from V and 2 bases from J, the junction contained 5 bases not matched to a gene. CDR1 is LNHDA and CDR2 is SQIVND in the germline V gene (reference sequence). The chain's CDR3 is CASSTHSGAYNEQFF. The CDR3 DNA is TGTGCCAGTAGTACCCACAGCGGGGCCTACAATGAGCAGTTCTTC.

The V gene is TRBV7-2, the J gene TRBJ2-7; D is possibly TRBD2 (5 bases). CDR1 and CDR2 from the germline V gene are SGHTA and FQGNSA. V gave up 1 base and J gave up 4 bases, with 14 bases separating them. The CDR3 length is 15 residues. The CDR3 DNA sequence: TGTGCCAGCAGCTTAGGGGCTAGCAGGTTTTACGAGCAGTACTTC. Amino acids: CASSLGASRFYEQYF.

The gene calls are TRBV15 and TRBJ2-5; possibly TRBD2 for D (6 bases). The V gene lost 3 bases and the J gene lost 1 base, with 15 bases spanning the gap. This CDR3 contains 16 residues. Germline V gene lookup returns CDR1 LNHNV and CDR2 YYDKDF (reference sequence). This CDR3 is CATSSRMAGTQETQYF. The DNA for the CDR3 is TGTGCCACCAGCAGTCGAATGGCGGGAACCCAAGAGACCCAGTACTTC.